This T cell receptor (beta chain) is drawn from a study of tumor and adjacent non-tumor tissue in lung cancer. Study-level information: The patients, around 9 men and a handful of women, were roughly 30 to 85 with stage I to III disease. Study-level findings and limits: TCR diversity was significantly greater in tumor than normal lung tissue. Tumor repertoires had a smaller top 100 clone share than normal lung.

No cell sorting was done before RNA was extracted from the tissue. Newly diagnosed lung cancer patients had thoracic surgery in China, August–late 2014, without prior chemotherapy. Per germline, CDR1 MNHNS and CDR2 SASEGT. The CDR3 sequence is 15 residues long. A remark on this clonotype: Its antigen is as yet unknown. The junction does not match germline at one end; this may be a read error.

The library came from three nested PCR rounds adapted from ARM-PCR protocols. From the multiplex PCR reads, TCRdb called clonotypes with MiXCR, one entry per CDR3 protein. This table holds 100,000 to 150,000 distinct CDR3 sequences, roughly 67% found once. V and J are TRBV6-1 and TRBJ2-7; 7 bases map to TRBD2. This receptor was identified in a man aged 25 to 40 with non-small cell lung cancer. Sequenced sample: lung tumor tissue. CDR3 sequence (DNA): TGTGCCAGCTGTGAGTACGGCGGGAGCTCCTACGAGCAGTACTTC. Amino acids: CASCEYGGSSYEQYF.